The 18 T cell receptor beta chains below all came from one sample that was sequenced in a study of cytomegalovirus exposure and HLA in healthy donors. Method: immunoSEQ multiplex PCR; TCRdb's copy keeps in-frame clones and lacks some. The table lists roughly 79,000 clones, about 92% of them singletons. The sample comprised PBMCs. Receptors originate from a man younger than 30 in good health and CMV-seronegative.

The rearrangement links TRBV19 to TRBJ2-5; D is possibly TRBD2 (6 bases). Per germline, CDR1 LNHDA and CDR2 SQIVND (reference sequence). The CDR3 runs to 14 residues. The germline V and J ends were trimmed by 6 bases and 3 bases, with 14 bases remaining between them. CDR3 bases: TGTGCCAGTAGCCCCCGGAGGGGAAAAGAGACCCAGTACTTC. This translates into CASSPRRGKETQYF. Looking up the rest from reference TRBV19 and TRBJ2-5 gives the full variable domain: DGGITQSPKYLFRKEGQNVTLSCEQNLNHDAMYWYRQDPGQGLRLIYYSQIVNDFQKGDIAEGYSVSREKKESFPLTVTSAQKNPTAFYLCASSPRRGKETQYFGPGTRLLVL.

The V call is TRBV9, the J call TRBJ1-3; D gene unclear. The germline CDR1 and CDR2 sequences are SGDLS and YYNGEE. The CDR3 sequence is 13 residues long. V was cut by 0 bases and J by 4 bases, with 5 bases left in between. CDR3 DNA sequence: TGTGCCAGCAGCGTAGACAACGGAAACACCATATATTTT. Protein sequence: CASSVDNGNTIYF.

The rearrangement joins TRBV4-1 to TRBJ2-7; 11 positions match TRBD2. The ends lost 0 bases at V and 6 bases at J; junction bases unmatched: 7. The germline V gene has CDR1 MGHRA and CDR2 YSYEKL. The CDR3 has 16 residues. CDR3 nucleotides: TGCGCCAGCAGCCAAGATCACCCTAGCGGGGGGAGCGAGCAGTACTTC. Translation: CASSQDHPSGGSEQYF.

The chain links TRBV9 to TRBJ2-1; 7 bases map to TRBD2. V trimming: 6 bases; J trimming: 0 bases; junction bases outside the gene matches: 3. The CDR3 covers 14 residues. Germline CDR1 and CDR2: SGDLS and YYNGEE. The CDR3 DNA reads TGTGCCAGCAACGGGAGGACCTCCTACAATGAGCAGTTCTTC. Amino acids: CASNGRTSYNEQFF. The full variable domain, its missing parts supplied by reference TRBV9 and TRBJ2-1, is DSGVTQTPKHLITATGQRVTLRCSPRSGDLSVYWYQQSLDQGLQFLIQYYNGEERAKGNILERFSAQQFPDLHSELNLSSLELGDSALYFCASNGRTSYNEQFFGPGTRLTVL.

This sequence joins TRBV30 and TRBJ2-6; no reliable D call. The CDR3 is 19 residues long. Germline assignment: CDR1 GTSNPN and CDR2 SVGIG (reference sequence). The germline V and J ends were trimmed by 0 bases and 0 bases, with 18 bases remaining between them. The CDR3 nucleotides are TGTGCCTGGAGTGTACTTCGTGGCAGGCGAAGCTCTGGGGCCAACGTCCTGACTTTC. It is translated as CAWSVLRGRRSSGANVLTF.

The V gene is TRBV7-9, the J gene TRBJ1-2; TRBD1 aligns across 7 bases. Germline V lookup: CDR1 SEHNR, CDR2 FQNEAQ (reference sequence). This CDR3 is built from 15 residues. V lost 1 base and J lost 4; bases outside the gene matches: 6. CDR3 loop: CASSLETGNIYGYTF. Written as DNA, the CDR3 is TGTGCCAGCAGCTTAGAGACAGGGAATATCTATGGCTACACCTTC.

This clone occurred once. The rearrangement joins TRBV5-1 to TRBJ2-6, with D uncertain. The CDR3 has 16 amino acids. V was pared by 0 bases and J by 0 bases, with 7 bases between. CDR1 and CDR2 (germline): SGHRS, YFSETQ. CDR3 coding DNA: TGCGCCAGCAGCTTGGACAGAACCTCTGGGGCCAACGTCCTGACTTTC. Translated, it gives CASSLDRTSGANVLTF. The full variable domain, in which reference TRBV5-1 and TRBJ2-6 provide the parts outside the CDR3, is KAGVTQTPRYLIKTRGQQVTLSCSPISGHRSVSWYQQTPGQGLQFLFEYFSETQRNKGNFPGRFSGRQFSNSRSEMNVSTLELGDSALYLCASSLDRTSGANVLTFGAGSRLTVL.

J is TRBJ2-1 and V is TRBV14; D call uncertain. V lost 4 bases and J 0 bases, leaving 10 bases between the germline ends. The CDR3 is made up of 15 amino acids. From germline, CDR1 is SGHDN and CDR2 FVKESK. CDR3 coding DNA: TGTGCCAGCAGCCCTCTAGGCTACTCCTACAATGAGCAGTTCTTC. It is translated as CASSPLGYSYNEQFF.

V is TRBV7-6 and J is TRBJ2-2; D possibly corresponds to TRBD1 (6 bases). Germline-derived CDR1 and CDR2 are SGHVS and FNYEAQ. V shed 5 bases and J shed 0 bases, with 16 bases lying between them. This CDR3 is built from 17 residues. The CDR3 region is CASSENRVRANTGELFF. In nucleotides, the CDR3 is TGTGCCAGCAGCGAAAACAGGGTACGAGCGAACACCGGGGAGCTGTTTTTT.

The chain joins TRBV7-9 to TRBJ1-2; D remains ambiguous. The germline V and J ends were trimmed by 4 bases and 4 bases, with 10 bases remaining between them. This CDR3 is 13 amino acids long. Germline V gene lookup returns CDR1 SEHNR and CDR2 FQNEAQ (reference sequence). The CDR3 sequence: CASSWPVSYGYTF. The CDR3 DNA follows: TGTGCCAGCAGCTGGCCCGTGTCCTATGGCTACACCTTC.

This chain joins TRBV7-3 and TRBJ2-5, with D perhaps matching TRBD1 (6 bases). Trimming pared 5 bases from V and 5 bases from J, leaving 12 bases between. Germline CDR1 reads SGHTA; CDR2 reads FQGTGA. This CDR3 spans 13 amino acids. The CDR3 nucleotides read TGTGCCAGCAGCGTACAGGGTGGGGAGACCCAGTACTTC. Translated, it gives CASSVQGGETQYF.

The chain uses TRBV7-9 and TRBJ1-2; D gene ambiguous. CDR3 length: 13 amino acids. Germline values: CDR1 SEHNR, CDR2 FQNEAQ (reference sequence). V was cut by 2 bases and J by 6 bases, with 10 bases left in between. The CDR3 DNA follows: TGTGCCAGCAGCTTAAGGAGGACGGATGGCTACACCTTC. Its protein is CASSLRRTDGYTF.

The chain recombines TRBV5-1 with TRBJ1-2, with D maybe TRBD1 (6 bases). The germline CDR1 and CDR2 sequences are SGHRS and YFSETQ. The CDR3 covers 12 residues. V was trimmed by 7 bases and J by 1 base, leaving 8 bases between them. Here the CDR3 DNA reads TGCGCCAGCGGCAGGGGTAACTATGGCTACACCTTC. As protein: CASGRGNYGYTF.

V and J are TRBV5-5 and TRBJ2-7; 9 positions match TRBD2. The CDR3 sequence is 15 residues long. Trimming cost V 3 bases and J 3 bases; bases outside gene matches: 7. Germline-derived CDR1 and CDR2 are SGHKS and YYEKEE (reference sequence). The CDR3 coding sequence is TGTGCCAGCAGCTGGTCCCTTAGCGGGAGCTACGAGCAGTACTTC. Translating it yields CASSWSLSGSYEQYF.

The gene calls are TRBV5-5 and TRBJ1-2, with TRBD1 identical over 7 bases. V shed 1 base, J shed 3 bases, and the junction held 6 bases outside the gene matches. Germline values: CDR1 SGHKS, CDR2 YYEKEE (reference sequence). The CDR3 covers 15 residues. CDR3 sequence (DNA): TGTGCCAGCAGCTTGTCGGCGGGGACAGACTATGGCTACACCTTC. Encoded protein: CASSLSAGTDYGYTF.

The chain recombines TRBV18 with TRBJ1-1; D gene ambiguous. The CDR3 is 15 residues long. The V gene's germline CDR1 is KGHSH and CDR2 LQKENI. The V gene lost 2 bases and the J gene lost 4 bases, with 14 bases spanning the gap. This CDR3 is CASSPGSVGSTEAFF. DNA for the CDR3: TGTGCCAGCTCACCAGGGTCTGTCGGGAGCACTGAAGCTTTCTTT.

The CDR3 region is CAISLESRANYGYTF. CDR3 bases: TGTGCCATCAGTTTAGAATCGAGGGCTAACTATGGCTACACCTTC. This chain joins TRBV10-3 and TRBJ1-2; D not certain. The length of the CDR3 is 15 residues. CDR1 and CDR2 from the germline V gene are ENHRY and SYGVKD. Trimming took off 5 bases at V and 0 bases at J, with 13 bases between the two ends.

The chain joins TRBV2 to TRBJ2-2; D ambiguous. Germline V gene lookup returns CDR1 SNHLY and CDR2 FYNNEI. The CDR3 totals 13 residues. V lost 6 bases to trimming and J lost 4 bases, with 9 bases between them. CDR3 DNA: TGTGCCAGCAGGCAGGATGGCACCGGGGAGCTGTTTTTT. Encoded protein: CASRQDGTGELFF.